This T cell receptor beta chain was obtained from a study of T-cell memory formation after mild COVID-19. Study information: TCR clusters were mostly confined to one donor each. General observations from the study: A second wave of clones peaked on day 37, and their SARS-CoV-2 specificity went unconfirmed. Whereas later expanders leaned CD4+, clones contracting day 15 to 85 showed a balanced CD4/CD8 makeup. Of the contracting clones, CD4+ ones lay mainly in CM and EM, and CD8+ ones in EMRA.

MiXCR, run by TCRdb on the 5' RACE reads, gives a single entry per CDR3 protein. The table records around 390,000 distinct CDR3 sequences, approximately 15% of them present only once. This clonotype turned up a few times. Its target is unknown. The germline gives CDR1 MNHEY, CDR2 SVGEGT. This CDR3 comprises 11 residues. V was trimmed by 8 bases and J by 7 bases, leaving 11 bases between them. The rearrangement uses TRBV6-2 or TRBV6-3 and TRBJ2-5, with D possibly being TRBD1 (5 bases). The TCR sequence derives from a man between 18 and 29 years old who had mild COVID-19 (a few samples of this study predate the infection). Cell type and time point are not known. Specimen: PBMCs or a T cell subset sorted from them (not recorded which). The CDR3 protein is CASGAFGTQYF. The CDR3 bases are TGTGCCAGCGGGGCCTTCGGGACCCAGTACTTC.